This T cell receptor (beta chain) was retrieved from a study of early T cells in non-severe SARS-CoV-2 infection. Notes on the study in general: Matching results from VDJdb favored anti-spike CD8 responses, leaving private and CD4 specificities undetected.

Ten or more counts support this clonotype. The antigen is not known. Researchers tagged individual cDNA molecules with unique molecular identifiers. TCRdb itself ran the 5' RACE reads through MiXCR, one entry per CDR3 protein. The sample has about 25,000 distinct CDR3 sequences, 4.5% to 7% seen once. V gave up 0 bases and J gave up 5 bases, with 13 bases separating them. This CDR3 contains 15 residues. Germline values: CDR1 DFQATT, CDR2 SNEGSKA (reference sequence). This chain uses TRBV20-1 with TRBJ1-4; D is unresolved. The TCR comes from an adult who was a healthcare worker with PCR-confirmed SARS-CoV-2 infection or an uninfected control (not recorded which). The sample comprised whole blood. As DNA, the CDR3 is TGCAGTGCTAGAGATAGGGCCAGCTTCAATGAAAAACTGTTTTTT. This codes for CSARDRASFNEKLFF.